Following are 27 T cell receptor beta chains from one sample sequenced in a study of CD8 T cells in ankylosing spondylitis. One entry per CDR3 protein, called by TCRdb with MiXCR from the 5' RACE reads. The sample consists of under 400,000 distinct CDR3 sequences, around 10% of them appearing once. The source material was blood, either unsorted or a sorted T cell fraction (not recorded which). These receptors were taken from a female donor with ankylosing spondylitis or in good health (not recorded which).

This clonotype was seen more than once but under ten times. The chain links TRBV5-1 to TRBJ2-5, with D tentatively TRBD2 (6 bases). V gave up 6 bases and J gave up 2 bases, with 14 bases separating them. Germline V CDR1 and CDR2: SGHRS, YFSETQ. The CDR3 covers 14 residues. CDR3: CASTREPSQETQYF. CDR3 DNA sequence: TGCGCCAGCACACGGGAGCCGTCACAAGAGACCCAGTACTTC.

This clonotype was seen repeatedly, ten times or more. CDR3 DNA: TGTGCCAGCAGTTTGAGACACCGGAACACTGAAGCTTTCTTT. Amino acid sequence: CASSLRHRNTEAFF. The chain recombines TRBV12-3 or TRBV12-4 with TRBJ1-1, with D unclear. Trimming shortened V by 3 bases and J by 1 base, and 9 bases separated the two germline ends. This CDR3 contains 14 residues.

This clonotype was detected ten times or more. The genes are TRBV6-4 and TRBJ2-1; D might be TRBD1 (6 bases). The CDR3 is 11 amino acids. Looked up from germline, CDR1 is MRHNA and CDR2 is SNTAGT. V was clipped by 2 bases and J by 16 bases, with 12 bases between them. DNA of the CDR3: TGTGCCAGCAGTGACGGGGGCGTGTACTTCTTC. Its translation: CASSDGGVYFF.

This clonotype appeared many times. V is TRBV28 and J is TRBJ2-3, with 7 positions matching TRBD2. The CDR3 totals 14 residues. Germline CDR1 MDHEN, CDR2 SYDVKM. The trim removed 4 bases at V and 5 bases at J, leaving 6 bases unmatched. The CDR3 bases are TGTGCCAGCAGTTCCCCGGGAGGAGTAGATACGCAGTATTTT. It encodes CASSSPGGVDTQYF.

This chain links TRBV20-1 with TRBJ1-6; the D is unclear. The CDR3 covers 11 residues. The germline V gene encodes CDR1 DFQATT and CDR2 SNEGSKA (reference sequence). Trimming cost V 3 bases and J 9 bases, with 6 bases left between them. CDR3 in DNA: TGCAGTGCTAGCAAGGGTTCACCCCTCCACTTT. Translated: CSASKGSPLHF.

The J gene is TRBJ2-2, the V gene TRBV10-3, with a possible D match to TRBD1 (6 bases). The CDR3 contains 16 residues. V lost 3 bases to trimming and J lost 3 bases, with 14 bases between them. In germline, CDR1 is ENHRY, CDR2 SYGVKD. The CDR3 is CAISDLGHSDTGELFF. In nucleotides, the CDR3 is TGTGCCATCAGTGACCTGGGACACTCCGACACCGGGGAGCTGTTTTTT.

This clonotype was seen only a few times. This sequence joins TRBV27 and TRBJ1-6; TRBD1 aligns across 7 bases. Germline V gene sequence: CDR1 MNHEY, CDR2 SMNVEV (reference sequence). J lost 5 bases, V lost 6 bases, and 13 bases had no gene match. The CDR3 is made up of 17 amino acids. The DNA for the CDR3 is TGTGCCAGCAGCCGCAAGGTCGGGACAGCAAATAATTCACCCCTCCACTTT. Translating it yields CASSRKVGTANNSPLHF.

This clonotype was counted many times. The chain recombines TRBV28 with TRBJ2-3, with 9 bases that match TRBD1. This CDR3 is 16 amino acids long. Germline-derived CDR1 and CDR2 are MDHEN and SYDVKM. V lost 5 bases, J lost 5 bases, and 11 bases stayed unmatched. The DNA for the CDR3 is TGTGCCAGCAGTCCCCCCGGGACAGGGTTAAAAGATACGCAGTATTTT. Translated, it gives CASSPPGTGLKDTQYF.

As concerns this clonotype: Given a much more abundant clone one base away, this may be a read error. V usage is TRBV20-1 and J usage is TRBJ1-1; the D is unclear. Germline V gene lookup returns CDR1 DFQATT and CDR2 SNEGSKA (reference sequence). The V end was cut by 3 bases, the J end by 4 bases, with 3 bases between. This CDR3 is 10 amino acids long. Written as DNA, the CDR3 is TGCAGTGCTAGCGGCACTGAAGCTTTCTTT. Its translation: CSASGTEAFF.

This clonotype was seen only a few times. This chain connects TRBV5-1 to TRBJ2-3; D remains unclear. This CDR3 is built from 14 residues. Trimming left V 4 bases short and J 3 bases short, with 12 bases between. The V gene's germline CDR1 is SGHRS and CDR2 YFSETQ. This chain's CDR3 is CASSMVPGTDTQYF. In DNA form, the CDR3 reads TGCGCCAGCAGCATGGTCCCCGGGACAGATACGCAGTATTTT.

This clonotype was detected ten times or more. The chain links TRBV25-1 to TRBJ2-1, with TRBD1 identical over 8 bases. The V gene's germline CDR1 is MGHDK and CDR2 SYGVNS. V dropped 1 base and J dropped 10; count of bases not matched to a gene: 15. The CDR3 has 17 residues. CDR3 protein: CASSEWVRDRSTGEQFF. DNA for the CDR3: TGTGCCAGCAGTGAATGGGTCCGGGACAGGTCGACGGGCGAGCAGTTCTTC.

The chain combines TRBV12-3 or TRBV12-4 with TRBJ2-7; D gene unclear. V was pared by 6 bases and J by 0 bases, with 15 bases between. The CDR3 spans 15 residues. CDR3 loop: CASSLTGTTSYEQYF. CDR3 DNA sequence: TGTGCCAGCAGCCTCACGGGTACCACCTCCTACGAGCAGTACTTC.

The chain links TRBV28 to TRBJ1-2; no firm D call. V was cut by 1 base and J by 1 base, with 16 bases left in between. Germline V lookup: CDR1 MDHEN, CDR2 SYDVKM. This CDR3 has 17 amino acids. The CDR3 nucleotides are TGTGCCAGCAGTTTATCCCCCTCCAGAAATTTTAACTATGGCTACACCTTC. This gives the protein CASSLSPSRNFNYGYTF.

In its sample, this clonotype was seen many times. The rearrangement joins TRBV20-1 to TRBJ2-7; TRBD1 aligns across 11 bases. Germline V gives CDR1 DFQATT, CDR2 SNEGSKA (reference sequence). V lost 1 base, J lost 4 bases, and 9 bases stayed unmatched. The length of the CDR3 is 16 residues. The CDR3 protein is CSARGGQGARDYEQYF. The CDR3 DNA reads as TGCAGTGCTAGAGGTGGACAGGGGGCAAGGGATTACGAGCAGTACTTC.

This clonotype was observed many times. CDR3 DNA: TGTGCCAGCAGCAGAGGACTAGCGGGGGTCTACAATGAGCAGTTCTTC. Translation gives CASSRGLAGVYNEQFF. The V and J genes are TRBV12-3 or TRBV12-4 and TRBJ2-1; 13 bases map to TRBD2. The length of the CDR3 is 16 residues. J was trimmed by 3 bases and V by 6 bases; bases with no gene match: 5.

This clonotype turned up a few times. This chain uses TRBV24-1 with TRBJ2-5; 8 bases match TRBD2. This CDR3 is built from 15 residues. Germline values: CDR1 KGHDR, CDR2 SFDVKD. V shed 3 bases and J 7 bases; nucleotides not matched to a gene: 9. CDR3 in DNA: TGTGCCACCAGTGATCCGGGACTAGGATTGGGGACCCAGTACTTC. It translates to CATSDPGLGLGTQYF.

This clonotype showed up many times. The V call is TRBV7-6, the J call TRBJ2-1, with 8 bases that match TRBD2. V lost 5 bases to trimming and J lost 0 bases; unmatched junction nucleotides: 6. The CDR3 spans 16 residues. The V gene's germline CDR1 is SGHVS and CDR2 FNYEAQ. CDR3 protein: CASSPTGTSSYNEQFF. In nucleotides, the CDR3 is TGTGCCAGCAGCCCTACCGGGACTAGCTCCTACAATGAGCAGTTCTTC.

This clonotype was counted only a few times. The V gene is TRBV4-3, the J gene TRBJ2-6; D uncertain. This CDR3 contains 17 residues. V dropped 0 bases and J dropped 0 bases, with 9 bases sitting between them. CDR1 is LGHNA and CDR2 is YSLEER in the germline V gene. DNA for the CDR3: TGCGCCAGCAGCCAAGATACAGCGAACTCTGGGGCCAACGTCCTGACTTTC. It yields the protein CASSQDTANSGANVLTF.

V and J are TRBV5-1 and TRBJ2-7, with D unresolved. Germline V CDR1 and CDR2: SGHRS, YFSETQ. Trimming took off 1 base at V and 5 bases at J, with 13 bases between the two ends. This CDR3 comprises 14 residues. The CDR3: CASSLTVTLHEQYF. DNA of the CDR3: TGCGCCAGCAGCTTGACAGTTACGCTCCACGAGCAGTACTTC. The full variable domain, completed using reference TRBV5-1 and TRBJ2-7, is KAGVTQTPRYLIKTRGQQVTLSCSPISGHRSVSWYQQTPGQGLQFLFEYFSETQRNKGNFPGRFSGRQFSNSRSEMNVSTLELGDSALYLCASSLTVTLHEQYFGPGTRLTVT.

This clonotype was observed at least ten times. The chain has TRBV24-1 and TRBJ1-1, with D possibly being TRBD1 (5 bases). V lost 4 bases and J lost 3, with 11 bases in between. The CDR3 totals 14 residues. Germline V lookup: CDR1 KGHDR, CDR2 SFDVKD. This chain's CDR3 is CATSEPGKDTEAFF. CDR3 bases: TGTGCCACCAGTGAGCCAGGGAAGGACACTGAAGCTTTCTTT.

This clonotype was picked up many times. This sequence joins TRBV5-1 and TRBJ2-1, with D possibly being TRBD1 (5 bases). Trimming stripped 2 bases from V and 6 bases from J, with 9 bases between. Per germline, CDR1 SGHRS and CDR2 YFSETQ. CDR3 length equals 13 residues. The DNA of the CDR3 is TGCGCCAGCAGCTTATGGGGCCGCAATGAGCAGTTCTTC. It specifies CASSLWGRNEQFF.

This clonotype was picked up many times. Here the CDR3 DNA reads TGCGCCAGCAGCTTGGTCGCCCAGGACGGTACTGAAGCTTTCTTT. This codes for CASSLVAQDGTEAFF. The gene calls are TRBV5-1 and TRBJ1-1; no definite D call. Trimming stripped 0 bases from V and 5 bases from J, with 14 bases between. The CDR3 runs to 15 residues. Germline CDR1 reads SGHRS; CDR2 reads YFSETQ.

There are a few counts of this clonotype. The chain couples TRBV5-1 to TRBJ1-3; the D gene is possibly TRBD1 (6 bases). Trimming cost V 4 bases and J 0 bases, with 11 bases left between them. CDR3 length: 15 amino acids. The germline gives CDR1 SGHRS, CDR2 YFSETQ. CDR3 coding DNA: TGCGCCAGCAGCCCGGGGGCCAACTCTGGAAACACCATATATTTT. It encodes CASSPGANSGNTIYF.

The V and J genes are TRBV12-3 or TRBV12-4 and TRBJ2-5; 10 bases align to TRBD2. V lost 6 bases to trimming and J lost 7 bases; unmatched junction nucleotides: 5. CDR3 length: 13 residues. This chain's CDR3 is CASSTAGGRTQYF. The CDR3 DNA is TGTGCCAGCAGCACAGCGGGAGGGAGGACCCAGTACTTC.

This clonotype occurred a few times. V usage is TRBV27 and J usage is TRBJ1-2, with TRBD1 matching 11 bases. V lost 3 bases to trimming and J lost 8 bases; unmatched junction nucleotides: 8. Per germline, CDR1 MNHEY and CDR2 SMNVEV (reference sequence). This CDR3 has 15 amino acids. The CDR3 nucleotides read TGTGCCAGCAGTTTCCAGGGACAGGGGGTGGGGGGCTACACCTTC. Translation: CASSFQGQGVGGYTF.

This clonotype appeared a few times. CDR3: CASSLGTGYHEQYF. CDR3 bases: TGCGCCAGCAGCCTCGGGACAGGGTACCACGAGCAGTACTTC. The chain combines TRBV5-1 with TRBJ2-7; 9 bases agree with TRBD1. The CDR3 has 14 amino acids. V shed 4 bases and J 5 bases; nucleotides not matched to a gene: 7. Germline values: CDR1 SGHRS, CDR2 YFSETQ. Full variable domain (missing parts from reference TRBV5-1 and TRBJ2-7): KAGVTQTPRYLIKTRGQQVTLSCSPISGHRSVSWYQQTPGQGLQFLFEYFSETQRNKGNFPGRFSGRQFSNSRSEMNVSTLELGDSALYLCASSLGTGYHEQYFGPGTRLTVT.

In regard to this clonotype: This sequence may be a read error, since a much larger clone differs from it by one base. DNA for the CDR3: TGCACCAGCAGCCCAAGCACGGGGTATACCAAAAACATTCAGTACTTC. Protein sequence: CTSSPSTGYTKNIQYF. The gene calls are TRBV5-1 and TRBJ2-4, with D possibly matching TRBD2 (5 bases). This CDR3 has 16 residues. From germline, CDR1 is SGHRS and CDR2 YFSETQ.